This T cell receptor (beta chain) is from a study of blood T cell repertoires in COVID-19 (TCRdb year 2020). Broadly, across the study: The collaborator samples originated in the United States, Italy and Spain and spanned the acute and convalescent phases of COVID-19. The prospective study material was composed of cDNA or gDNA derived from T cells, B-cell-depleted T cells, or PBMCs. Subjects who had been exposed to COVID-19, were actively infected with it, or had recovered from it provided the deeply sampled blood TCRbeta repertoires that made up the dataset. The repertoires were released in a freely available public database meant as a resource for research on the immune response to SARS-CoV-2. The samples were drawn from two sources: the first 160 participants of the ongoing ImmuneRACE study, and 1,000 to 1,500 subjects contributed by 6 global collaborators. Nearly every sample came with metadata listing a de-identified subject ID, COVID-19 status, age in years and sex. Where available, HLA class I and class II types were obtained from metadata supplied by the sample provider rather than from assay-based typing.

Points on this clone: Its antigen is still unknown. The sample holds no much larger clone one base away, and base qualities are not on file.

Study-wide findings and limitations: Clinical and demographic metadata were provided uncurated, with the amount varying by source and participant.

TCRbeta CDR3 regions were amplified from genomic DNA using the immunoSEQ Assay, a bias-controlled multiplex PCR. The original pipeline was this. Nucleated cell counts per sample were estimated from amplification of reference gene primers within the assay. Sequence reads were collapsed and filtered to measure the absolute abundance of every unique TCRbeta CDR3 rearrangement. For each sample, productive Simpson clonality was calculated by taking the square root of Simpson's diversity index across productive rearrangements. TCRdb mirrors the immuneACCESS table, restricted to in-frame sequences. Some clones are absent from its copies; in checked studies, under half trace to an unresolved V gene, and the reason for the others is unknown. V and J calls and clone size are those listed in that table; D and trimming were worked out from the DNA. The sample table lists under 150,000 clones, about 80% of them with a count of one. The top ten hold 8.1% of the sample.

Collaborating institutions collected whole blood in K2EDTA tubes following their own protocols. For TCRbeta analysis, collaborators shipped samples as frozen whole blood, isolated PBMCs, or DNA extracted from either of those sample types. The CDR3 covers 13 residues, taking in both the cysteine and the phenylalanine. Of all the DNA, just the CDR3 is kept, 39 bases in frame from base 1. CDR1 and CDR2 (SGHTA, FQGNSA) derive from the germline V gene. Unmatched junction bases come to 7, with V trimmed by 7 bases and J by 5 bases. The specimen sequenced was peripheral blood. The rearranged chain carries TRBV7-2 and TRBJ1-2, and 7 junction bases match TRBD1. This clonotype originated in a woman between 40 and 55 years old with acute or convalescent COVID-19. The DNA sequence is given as TGTGCCAGCAACCCGGACAGGTCATATGGCTACACCTTC. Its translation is CASNPDRSYGYTF.